This T cell receptor (beta chain) was recovered during a study of blood T cell repertoires in COVID-19. Data came from immunoSEQ multiplex PCR; TCRdb stores just in-frame clones and leaves some out. This sample carries some 47,000 clones, around 87% of them seen once, and the ten largest clones take 23%. This clone was counted a single time. CDR3 size: 13 residues. In germline, CDR1 is MNHEY, CDR2 SVGAGI. Trimming took 6 bases from V and 1 from J, leaving 9 bases between them. V gene TRBV6-5 combines with J gene TRBJ1-1; no reliable D call. This TCR was sampled from an elderly woman in a cohort sampled during active or convalescent COVID-19. Sequences were obtained from peripheral blood. CDR3 nucleotides: TGTGCCAGCAGGCTTCAGGCGAACACTGAAGCTTTCTTT. Translation: CASRLQANTEAFF.